The rows below give T cell receptor beta chains drawn from one sample of a study of OX40 agonist ivuxolimab in advanced cancers. This table comes from immunoSEQ multiplex PCR, and its TCRdb copy is limited to in-frame clones, with some not included. The sample contains tens of thousands of clones, 90% to 95% of which appear only once. The starting material was CD4+ or CD8+ T cells sorted from blood, obtained in a trial of the OX40 agonist ivuxolimab. Receptor source: an adult with an advanced solid tumor such as melanoma, head and neck, liver or kidney cancer. The CDR3 runs from the conserved cysteine through the conserved F or W. The D gene is left open where the match is weak. Not every row has a clone size; where given, it reads once, few, many or a size class.

CDR3 length: 14
clone size: .
J gene: TRBJ2-7
V gene: TRBV6-1
D gene: .
CDR3 DNA: TGTGCCAGCACCCTAAGGCAGGGAATTAACGAGCAGTACTTC
CDR3 protein: CASTLRQGINEQYF

CDR3 length: 16
clone size: .
J gene: TRBJ2-1
V gene: TRBV7-2
D gene: TRBD1
CDR3 DNA: TGTGCCAGCAGCCAGACCGGGACGACAGGGACGAATGAGCAGTTCTTC
CDR3 protein: CASSQTGTTGTNEQFF

CDR3 length: 11
clone size: .
J gene: TRBJ2-7
V gene: TRBV7-2
D gene: .
CDR3 DNA: TGTGCCAGCAGCTTAGACAGGGAGCAGTACTTC
CDR3 protein: CASSLDREQYF

CDR3 length: 12
clone size: .
J gene: TRBJ2-5
V gene: TRBV29-1
D gene: .
CDR3 DNA: TGCAGCTTTGTTTCAGCCCAAGAGACCCAGTACTTC
CDR3 protein: CSFVSAQETQYF

CDR3 length: 14
clone size: .
J gene: TRBJ2-1
V gene: TRBV6-4
D gene: TRBD1
CDR3 DNA: TGTGCCAGCAGTGAGGGGCCAGGGGGCTATGAGCAGTTCTTC
CDR3 protein: CASSEGPGGYEQFF

CDR3 length: 16
clone size: .
J gene: TRBJ2-2
V gene: TRBV10-3
D gene: TRBD2
CDR3 DNA: TGTGCCATCAGTGAGTCGAGTAGCGGGGGCACCGGGGAGCTGTTTTTT
CDR3 protein: CAISESSSGGTGELFF

CDR3 length: 16
clone size: .
J gene: TRBJ2-1
V gene: TRBV12-5
D gene: .
CDR3 DNA: TGTGCTAGTGCCACCTCCGAGGGGGGGAGGCCCAATGAGCAGTTCTTC
CDR3 protein: CASATSEGGRPNEQFF

CDR3 length: 16
clone size: .
J gene: TRBJ2-1
V gene: TRBV7-9
D gene: TRBD2
CDR3 DNA: TGTGCCAGCAGCCCCAGACGGGGAGGGTCCTACAATGAGCAGTTCTTC
CDR3 protein: CASSPRRGGSYNEQFF

CDR3 length: 17
clone size: .
J gene: TRBJ2-1
V gene: TRBV9
D gene: .
CDR3 DNA: TGTGCCAGCAGCCCAGACAGATCAGGGGATTTTTACAATGAGCAGTTCTTC
CDR3 protein: CASSPDRSGDFYNEQFF

CDR3 length: 14
clone size: few
J gene: TRBJ2-5
V gene: TRBV5-6
D gene: .
CDR3 DNA: TGTGCCAGCAGCTTTTACGGGGCGAAAGAGACCCAGTACTTC
CDR3 protein: CASSFYGAKETQYF

CDR3 length: 13
clone size: .
J gene: TRBJ1-5
V gene: TRBV18
D gene: .
CDR3 DNA: TGTGCCAGCTCACCAGGGGGCGGTCAGCCCCAGCATTTT
CDR3 protein: CASSPGGGQPQHF

CDR3 length: 17
clone size: .
J gene: TRBJ1-2
V gene: TRBV12-1
D gene: .
CDR3 DNA: TGTGCCAGCAGCTCTCGGACAGGCTCCTGGAGGAACTATGGCTACACCTTC
CDR3 protein: CASSSRTGSWRNYGYTF

CDR3 length: 15
clone size: once
J gene: TRBJ1-1
V gene: TRBV19
D gene: .
CDR3 DNA: TGTGCCAGTAGTATAGGCGGGGTGCAGAACACTGAAGCTTTCTTT
CDR3 protein: CASSIGGVQNTEAFF

CDR3 length: 15
clone size: .
J gene: TRBJ2-7
V gene: TRBV9
D gene: TRBD2
CDR3 DNA: TGTGCCAGCAGCGTAGAGGGCGGGGGAGCCTACGAGCAGTACTTC
CDR3 protein: CASSVEGGGAYEQYF

CDR3 length: 15
clone size: once
J gene: TRBJ2-7
V gene: TRBV18
D gene: TRBD1
CDR3 DNA: TGTGCCAGCTCACCACCGGCAGGGGGCATGCACGAGCAGTACTTC
CDR3 protein: CASSPPAGGMHEQYF

CDR3 length: 14
clone size: .
J gene: TRBJ2-2
V gene: TRBV19
D gene: .
CDR3 DNA: TGTGCCAGTAGTATGGGCCTCGGTACCGGGGAGCTGTTTTTT
CDR3 protein: CASSMGLGTGELFF

CDR3 length: 14
clone size: .
J gene: TRBJ2-6
V gene: TRBV7-9
D gene: .
CDR3 DNA: TGTGCCAGCAGAGAATTCTCTGGGGCCAACGTCCTGACTTTC
CDR3 protein: CASREFSGANVLTF

CDR3 length: 21
clone size: .
J gene: TRBJ2-4
V gene: TRBV7-2
D gene: TRBD2
CDR3 DNA: TGTGCCAGCAGCTTAGCGCTTAGGGGGCTAGCGGGGGTGGTTAGCCAAAACATTCAGTACTTC
CDR3 protein: CASSLALRGLAGVVSQNIQYF

CDR3 length: 15
clone size: .
J gene: TRBJ2-5
V gene: TRBV5-4
D gene: .
CDR3 DNA: TGTGCCAGCAGCACCCGACAGGAAGCCGCTGAAACCCAGTACTTC
CDR3 protein: CASSTRQEAAETQYF

CDR3 length: 15
clone size: .
J gene: TRBJ2-3
V gene: TRBV5-1
D gene: .
CDR3 DNA: TGCGCCAGCAGCACGATAGCGGTCAGCACAGATACGCAGTATTTT
CDR3 protein: CASSTIAVSTDTQYF

CDR3 length: 15
clone size: .
J gene: TRBJ1-5
V gene: TRBV28
D gene: .
CDR3 DNA: TGTGCCAGCAGTCAAGGGACGGACGGGAGGAGGCCCCAGCATTTT
CDR3 protein: CASSQGTDGRRPQHF

CDR3 length: 15
clone size: .
J gene: TRBJ2-4
V gene: TRBV7-3
D gene: .
CDR3 DNA: TGTGCCAGCAGCTTGGGAGGCCCAGGGATGGACATTCAGTACTTC
CDR3 protein: CASSLGGPGMDIQYF

CDR3 length: 13
clone size: few
J gene: TRBJ2-5
V gene: TRBV28
D gene: TRBD1
CDR3 DNA: TGTGCCAGCAGTTCAGGACAGGGCGAGACCCAGTACTTC
CDR3 protein: CASSSGQGETQYF

CDR3 length: 15
clone size: .
J gene: TRBJ2-7
V gene: TRBV7-3
D gene: TRBD1
CDR3 DNA: TGTGCCAGCAGCCCCGGGACAGGGGGTCGAGGGGAGCAGTACTTC
CDR3 protein: CASSPGTGGRGEQYF

CDR3 length: 15
clone size: .
J gene: TRBJ1-3
V gene: TRBV7-2
D gene: .
CDR3 DNA: TGTGCCAGCAGCTTCACTGGCGGGGCGGGAAACACCATATATTTT
CDR3 protein: CASSFTGGAGNTIYF

CDR3 length: 17
clone size: .
J gene: TRBJ1-2
V gene: TRBV4-3
D gene: .
CDR3 DNA: TGCGCCAGCAGCCAGAGTACTACAGGAGGGGGGAAGGTTGGCTACACCTTC
CDR3 protein: CASSQSTTGGGKVGYTF

CDR3 length: 13
clone size: .
J gene: TRBJ1-5
V gene: TRBV5-1
D gene: .
CDR3 DNA: TGCGCCAGCAGCTTGGGTGCTGATCAGCCCCAGCATTTT
CDR3 protein: CASSLGADQPQHF

CDR3 length: 15
clone size: .
J gene: TRBJ2-7
V gene: TRBV5-4
D gene: TRBD2
CDR3 DNA: TGTGCCAGCAGCTCGGCGGCTAGCGGGCTCTACGAGCAGTACTTC
CDR3 protein: CASSSAASGLYEQYF

CDR3 length: 12
clone size: .
J gene: TRBJ1-2
V gene: TRBV30
D gene: .
CDR3 DNA: TGTGCCGCCCCGGGGGCGCGGTATGGCTACACCTTC
CDR3 protein: CAAPGARYGYTF

CDR3 length: 16
clone size: .
J gene: TRBJ1-5
V gene: TRBV27
D gene: .
CDR3 DNA: TGTGCCAGCAGTTTCGAGGGGGAGGATGGCAATCAGCCCCAGCATTTT
CDR3 protein: CASSFEGEDGNQPQHF

CDR3 length: 13
clone size: .
J gene: TRBJ2-1
V gene: TRBV27
D gene: .
CDR3 DNA: TGTGCCAGCACTTTAGGCAGCGACAATGAGCAGTTCTTC
CDR3 protein: CASTLGSDNEQFF

CDR3 length: 13
clone size: .
J gene: TRBJ2-7
V gene: TRBV28
D gene: .
CDR3 DNA: TGTGCCAGCAGCCTTAAACCAGATACTCGGCAGTACTTC
CDR3 protein: CASSLKPDTRQYF

CDR3 length: 14
clone size: .
J gene: TRBJ1-5
V gene: TRBV9
D gene: TRBD1
CDR3 DNA: TGTGCCAGCAGCACCGACAGGGACAGTCAGCCCCAGCATTTT
CDR3 protein: CASSTDRDSQPQHF

CDR3 length: 10
clone size: .
J gene: TRBJ1-1
V gene: TRBV7-9
D gene: .
CDR3 DNA: TGTGCCAGCACCGGCGGTGAAGCTTTCTTT
CDR3 protein: CASTGGEAFF

CDR3 length: 12
clone size: once
J gene: TRBJ2-5
V gene: TRBV29-1
D gene: TRBD1
CDR3 DNA: TGCAGCGCTACTACAGGGGTGGAGACCCAGTACTTC
CDR3 protein: CSATTGVETQYF

CDR3 length: 14
clone size: .
J gene: TRBJ2-1
V gene: TRBV5-4
D gene: .
CDR3 DNA: TGTGCCAGCAGCTTAGAGGGCTCCTACAATGAGCAGTTCTTC
CDR3 protein: CASSLEGSYNEQFF

CDR3 length: 16
clone size: .
J gene: TRBJ1-3
V gene: TRBV6-1
D gene: .
CDR3 DNA: TGTGCCAGCAGTGAATACGGGGACGGCTCTGGAAACACCATATATTTT
CDR3 protein: CASSEYGDGSGNTIYF

CDR3 length: 16
clone size: .
J gene: TRBJ2-4
V gene: TRBV5-4
D gene: TRBD2
CDR3 DNA: TGTGCCAGCAGCTATGGGACTACTATAGCCAAAAACATTCAGTACTTC
CDR3 protein: CASSYGTTIAKNIQYF

CDR3 length: 17
clone size: .
J gene: TRBJ2-1
V gene: TRBV9
D gene: TRBD2
CDR3 DNA: TGTGCCAGCAGCGTAGGAGGAGGGGCGGGGGAACTCAATGAGCAGTTCTTC
CDR3 protein: CASSVGGGAGELNEQFF

CDR3 length: 17
clone size: once
J gene: TRBJ2-2
V gene: TRBV5-1
D gene: .
CDR3 DNA: TGCGCCAGCAGCTTGAGGGGGATCAACGCGAACACCGGGGAGCTGTTTTTT
CDR3 protein: CASSLRGINANTGELFF

CDR3 length: 14
clone size: .
J gene: TRBJ2-7
V gene: TRBV28
D gene: .
CDR3 DNA: TGTGCCAGCAGTTTACTCTATCCCGTACGGGAGCAGTACTTC
CDR3 protein: CASSLLYPVREQYF

CDR3 length: 15
clone size: once
J gene: TRBJ2-1
V gene: TRBV7-3
D gene: TRBD1
CDR3 DNA: TGTGCCAGCAGCTTAACGGGACAGAAGTACAATGAGCAGTTCTTC
CDR3 protein: CASSLTGQKYNEQFF

CDR3 length: 17
clone size: .
J gene: TRBJ2-7
V gene: TRBV11-3
D gene: .
CDR3 DNA: TGTGCCAGCAGCTTAGTTTCCGGCGGACCCGACGCCTACGAGCAGTACTTC
CDR3 protein: CASSLVSGGPDAYEQYF

CDR3 length: 16
clone size: .
J gene: TRBJ1-2
V gene: TRBV10-3
D gene: TRBD1
CDR3 DNA: TGTGCCATCAGTGAAGGTCGGCAGGGGGTCTACTATGGCTACACCTTC
CDR3 protein: CAISEGRQGVYYGYTF

CDR3 length: 15
clone size: .
J gene: TRBJ2-7
V gene: TRBV27
D gene: TRBD2
CDR3 DNA: TGTGCCAGCAGTTTAAAGGCGGGGGGGCCCTACGAGCAGTACTTC
CDR3 protein: CASSLKAGGPYEQYF

CDR3 length: 15
clone size: few
J gene: TRBJ1-1
V gene: TRBV4-3
D gene: TRBD1
CDR3 DNA: TGCGCCAGCAGCCAAGATTCGGACAGGACCACTGAAGCTTTCTTT
CDR3 protein: CASSQDSDRTTEAFF

CDR3 length: 17
clone size: .
J gene: TRBJ2-7
V gene: TRBV18
D gene: TRBD1
CDR3 DNA: TGTGCCAGCTCACCGAATCCCGGGACAGCTAACACGGGCGAGCAGTACTTC
CDR3 protein: CASSPNPGTANTGEQYF